Below, one TCR delta chain is given with its context. Other DNA variants within this sample encode the same CDR3. The sample is drawn from a study of gamma-delta chains in newborns, infants, children. Whole-study context: Microbial exposure reportedly drives polyclonal innate γδ T cell expansion after birth.

TCRdb reanalysed the reads via CATT. Of roughly 4,000 delta-chain clones in the sample, around 40% are singletons; the top ten hold 8% to 9.5%. This CDR3 comprises 24 residues. J lost 0 bases, V lost 3 bases, and 25 bases had no gene match. Germline assignment: CDR1 TSWWSYY and CDR2 QGS. V gene TRDV1 combines with J gene TRDJ1, with 13 bases that match TRDD3. Sequences were derived from blood, sampled at week 6. The sequence came from a child who was a newborn, infant or young child, either healthy, febrile or measles-vaccinated (not recorded which). This chain's CDR3 is CALGEFGLLPPLGDTSLYTDKLIF. The CDR3 DNA follows: TGTGCTCTTGGGGAGTTTGGGCTACTACCTCCACTGGGGGATACGTCGCTGTACACCGATAAACTCATCTTT.